Following are 6 T cell receptor beta chains from one sample sequenced in a study of T-cell memory formation after mild COVID-19. TCRdb re-called the 5' RACE reads through MiXCR, storing one row per CDR3 protein. The sample carries about 350,000 distinct CDR3 sequences, around 13% recorded once. The specimen sequenced was PBMCs or a T cell subset sorted from them (not recorded which). The receptors were gathered from a man aged 18-30 years who had mild COVID-19 (a few samples of this study predate the infection). Cell type and time point are not known.

This clonotype was counted between two and nine times. The chain employs TRBV7-2 and TRBJ2-5; TRBD2 matches at 9 bases. CDR1 SGHTA and CDR2 FQGNSA come from the germline V gene. This CDR3 comprises 16 residues. The V and J ends lost 2 bases and 1 base, in that order; junction bases with no gene match: 5. CDR3 nucleotide sequence: TGTGCCAGCAGCTTATCCGCGGGGGGGATCCAAGAGACCCAGTACTTC. Translating gives CASSLSAGGIQETQYF.

The chain carries TRBV24-1 and TRBJ2-1; 7 bases match TRBD1. This CDR3 comprises 14 residues. V shed 4 bases and J 10 bases; nucleotides not matched to a gene: 9. Germline V CDR1 and CDR2: KGHDR, SFDVKD. The CDR3 sequence: CATSEHTGAGEQFF. In DNA form, the CDR3 reads TGTGCCACCAGTGAACACACAGGGGCAGGGGAGCAGTTCTTC.

The rearrangement joins TRBV4-3 to TRBJ2-1; 10 bases are a match to TRBD2. Losses at the gene ends were 5 bases for V and 5 bases for J; bases not matched to a gene: 9. Germline V lookup: CDR1 LGHNA, CDR2 YSLEER. CDR3 length equals 16 residues. CDR3 loop: CASSNRGLAENNEQFF. The DNA of the CDR3 is TGCGCCAGCAGCAACCGTGGACTAGCGGAGAACAATGAGCAGTTCTTC.

The V and J genes are TRBV6-6 and TRBJ2-7; D is undetermined. The CDR3 length is 12 residues. The V gene's germline CDR1 is MNHNY and CDR2 SVGAGI (reference sequence). V lost 0 bases and J 9 bases, leaving 9 bases between the germline ends. The CDR3 protein is CASSYSQARQYV. The DNA for the CDR3 is TGTGCCAGCAGTTACTCCCAGGCTCGGCAGTACGTC.

The chain is built from TRBV24-1 and TRBJ2-1, with 7 bases matching TRBD1. CDR1 is KGHDR and CDR2 is SFDVKD in the germline V gene. The CDR3 is made up of 17 amino acids. The V and J ends lost 4 bases and 7 bases, in that order; junction bases with no gene match: 15. CDR3 residues: CATSETGYQLYPNEQFF. The CDR3 nucleotides read TGTGCCACCAGTGAGACAGGGTATCAGTTGTATCCAAATGAGCAGTTCTTC.

The chain combines TRBV5-1 with TRBJ2-3, with D perhaps matching TRBD1 (6 bases). In germline, CDR1 is SGHRS, CDR2 YFSETQ. V was pared by 0 bases and J by 0 bases, with 11 bases between. The CDR3 contains 16 residues. Here the CDR3 DNA reads TGCGCCAGCAGCTTGGCCTGGACAGCTAGCACAGATACGCAGTATTTT. The encoded protein is CASSLAWTASTDTQYF.